This section outlines one T cell receptor beta chain sequence together with its context. Its antigen is unidentified. The sample carries other DNA sequences with the same CDR3. The data are from a study of shared clonotypes between healthy human individuals. At the deep level, the assay was run. The repertoire was sequenced with immunoSEQ multiplex PCR; TCRdb's copy has only in-frame clones and lacks some. Of roughly 1,000,000 clones listed, around three quarters are singletons. Study results and caveats: Rarefaction revealed incomplete sorted-subset sequencing despite large depth. Clonotype sharing among donors was expected to depend on sequencing depth. The generation probabilities recorded for non-shared clonotypes fell below those of clonotypes shared by all four donors.

Germline loops: CDR1 MDHEN, CDR2 SYDVKM. The CDR3 is 14 residues long. V lost 7 bases, J lost 1 base, and 13 bases lay in between. The TCR comes from a young man in good health. Some clones in this sample may be carry-over from other donors' samples. The chain recombines TRBV28 with TRBJ1-1, with D possibly TRBD1 on 6 matching bases. Sequencing was done on a sample of memory CD4+ T cells from PBMCs. The subset: CD45RA-negative fraction. The chain's CDR3 is CASIRDTKNTEAFF. In nucleotides, the CDR3 is TGTGCCAGCATCAGGGACACGAAGAACACTGAAGCTTTCTTT.